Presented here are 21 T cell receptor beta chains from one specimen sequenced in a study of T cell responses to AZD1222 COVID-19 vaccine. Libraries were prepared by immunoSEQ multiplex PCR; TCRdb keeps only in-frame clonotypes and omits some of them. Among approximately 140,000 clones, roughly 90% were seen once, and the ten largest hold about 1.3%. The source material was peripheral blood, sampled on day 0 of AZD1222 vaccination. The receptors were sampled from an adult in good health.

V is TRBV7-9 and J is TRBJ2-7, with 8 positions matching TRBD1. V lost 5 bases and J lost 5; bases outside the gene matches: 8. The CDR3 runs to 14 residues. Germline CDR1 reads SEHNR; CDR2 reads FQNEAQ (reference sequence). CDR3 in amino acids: CASSPRQGIHEQYF. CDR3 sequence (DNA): TGTGCCAGCAGCCCCAGACAGGGGATCCACGAGCAGTACTTC.

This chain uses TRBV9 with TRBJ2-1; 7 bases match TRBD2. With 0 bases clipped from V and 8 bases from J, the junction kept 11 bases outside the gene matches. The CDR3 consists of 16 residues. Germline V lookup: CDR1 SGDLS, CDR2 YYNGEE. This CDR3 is CASSVGPGLVGDEQFF. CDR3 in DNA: TGTGCCAGCAGCGTAGGTCCCGGACTAGTTGGCGATGAGCAGTTCTTC.

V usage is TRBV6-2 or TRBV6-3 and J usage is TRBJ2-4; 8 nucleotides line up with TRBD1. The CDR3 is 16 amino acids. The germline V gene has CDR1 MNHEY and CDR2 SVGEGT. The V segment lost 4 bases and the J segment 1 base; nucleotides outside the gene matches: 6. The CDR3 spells CASSFDRGSAKNIQYF. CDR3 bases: TGTGCCAGCAGTTTCGACAGGGGTTCTGCCAAAAACATTCAGTACTTC.

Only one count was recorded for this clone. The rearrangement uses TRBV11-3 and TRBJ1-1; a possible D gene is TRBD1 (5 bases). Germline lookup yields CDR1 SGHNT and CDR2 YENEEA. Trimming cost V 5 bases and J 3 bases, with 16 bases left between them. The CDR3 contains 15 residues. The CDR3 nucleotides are TGTGCCAGCAGCCCCGTGGGGGGGTCCGACACTGAAGCTTTCTTT. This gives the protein CASSPVGGSDTEAFF.

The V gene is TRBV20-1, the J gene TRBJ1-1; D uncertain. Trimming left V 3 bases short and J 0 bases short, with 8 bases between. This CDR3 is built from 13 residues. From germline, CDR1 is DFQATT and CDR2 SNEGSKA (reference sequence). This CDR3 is CSASHGMNTEAFF. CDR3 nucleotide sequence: TGCAGTGCTAGTCACGGAATGAACACTGAAGCTTTCTTT.

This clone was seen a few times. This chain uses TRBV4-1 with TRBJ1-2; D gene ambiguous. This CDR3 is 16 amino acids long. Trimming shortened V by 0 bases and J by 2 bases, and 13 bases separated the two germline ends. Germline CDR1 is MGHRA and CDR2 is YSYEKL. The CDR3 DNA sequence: TGCGCCAGCAGCCAAGAAGTTCTAGGCCGGAACTATGGCTACACCTTC. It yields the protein CASSQEVLGRNYGYTF.

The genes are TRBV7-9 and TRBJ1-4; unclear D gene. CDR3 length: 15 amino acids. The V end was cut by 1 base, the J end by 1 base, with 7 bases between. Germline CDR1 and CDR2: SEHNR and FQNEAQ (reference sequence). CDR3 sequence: CASSLGVVTNEKLFF. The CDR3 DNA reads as TGTGCCAGCAGCTTAGGCGTGGTAACTAATGAAAAACTGTTTTTT.

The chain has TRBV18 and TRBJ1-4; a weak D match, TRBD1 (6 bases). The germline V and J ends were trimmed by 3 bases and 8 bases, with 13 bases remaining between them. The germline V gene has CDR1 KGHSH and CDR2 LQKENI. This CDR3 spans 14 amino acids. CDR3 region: CASSPQGLREKLFF. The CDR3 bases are TGTGCCAGCTCACCCCAGGGGTTACGGGAAAAACTGTTTTTT. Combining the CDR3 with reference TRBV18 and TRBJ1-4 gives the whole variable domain NAGVMQNPRHLVRRRGQEARLRCSPMKGHSHVYWYRQLPEEGLKFMVYLQKENIIDESGMPKERFSAEFPKEGPSILRIQQVVRGDSAAYFCASSPQGLREKLFFGSGTQLSVL.

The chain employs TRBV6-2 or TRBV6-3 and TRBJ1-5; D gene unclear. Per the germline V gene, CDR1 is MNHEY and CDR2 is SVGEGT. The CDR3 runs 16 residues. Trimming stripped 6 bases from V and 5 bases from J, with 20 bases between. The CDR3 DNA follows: TGTGCCAGCAGCTCAACCGTGAGGGAGAGACATCAGCCCCAGCATTTT. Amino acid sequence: CASSSTVRERHQPQHF.

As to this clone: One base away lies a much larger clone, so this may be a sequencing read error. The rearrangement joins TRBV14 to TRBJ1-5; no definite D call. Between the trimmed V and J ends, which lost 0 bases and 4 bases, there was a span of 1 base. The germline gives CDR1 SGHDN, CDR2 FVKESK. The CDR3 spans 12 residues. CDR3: CASSQENQPQHF. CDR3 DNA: TGTGCCAGCAGCCAAGAGAATCAGCCCCAGCATTTT.

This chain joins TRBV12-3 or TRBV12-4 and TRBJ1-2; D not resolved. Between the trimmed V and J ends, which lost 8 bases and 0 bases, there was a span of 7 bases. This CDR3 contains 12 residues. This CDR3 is CASLGANYGYTF. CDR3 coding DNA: TGTGCCAGCCTAGGAGCTAACTATGGCTACACCTTC.

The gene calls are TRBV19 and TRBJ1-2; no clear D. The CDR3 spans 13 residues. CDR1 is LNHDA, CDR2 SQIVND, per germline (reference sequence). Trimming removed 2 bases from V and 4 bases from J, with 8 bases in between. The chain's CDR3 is CASSITLGYGYTF. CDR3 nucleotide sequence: TGTGCCAGTAGTATAACGTTAGGCTATGGCTACACCTTC. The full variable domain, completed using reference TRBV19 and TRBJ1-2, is DGGITQSPKYLFRKEGQNVTLSCEQNLNHDAMYWYRQDPGQGLRLIYYSQIVNDFQKGDIAEGYSVSREKKESFPLTVTSAQKNPTAFYLCASSITLGYGYTFGSGTRLTVV.

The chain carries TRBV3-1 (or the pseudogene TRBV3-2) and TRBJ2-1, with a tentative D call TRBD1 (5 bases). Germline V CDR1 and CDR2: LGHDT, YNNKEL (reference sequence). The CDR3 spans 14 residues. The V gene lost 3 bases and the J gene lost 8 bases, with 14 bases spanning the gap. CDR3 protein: CASSHGQGRDEQFF. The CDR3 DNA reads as TGTGCCAGCAGCCATGGGCAGGGTAGGGATGAGCAGTTCTTC.

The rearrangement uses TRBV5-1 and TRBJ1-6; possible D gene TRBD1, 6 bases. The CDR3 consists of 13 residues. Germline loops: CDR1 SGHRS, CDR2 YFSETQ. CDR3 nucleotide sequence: TGCGCAAGCCCGACAGGTTATAATTCACCCCTCCACTTT. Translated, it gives CASPTGYNSPLHF.

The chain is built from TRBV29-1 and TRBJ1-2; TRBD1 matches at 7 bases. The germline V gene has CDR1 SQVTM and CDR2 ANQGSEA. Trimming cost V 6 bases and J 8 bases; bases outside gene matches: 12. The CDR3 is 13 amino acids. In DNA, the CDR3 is TGCAGCGTGGCCCGACAGGGACCGTGGGGCTACACCTTC. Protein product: CSVARQGPWGYTF.

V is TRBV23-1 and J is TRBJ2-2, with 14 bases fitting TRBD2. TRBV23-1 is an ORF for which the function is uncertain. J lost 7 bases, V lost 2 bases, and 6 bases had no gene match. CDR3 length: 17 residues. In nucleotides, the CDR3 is TGCGCCAGCAGTCAACCGGGACTAGCGGGAGTTGGCGGGGAGCTGTTTTTT. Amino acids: CASSQPGLAGVGGELFF.

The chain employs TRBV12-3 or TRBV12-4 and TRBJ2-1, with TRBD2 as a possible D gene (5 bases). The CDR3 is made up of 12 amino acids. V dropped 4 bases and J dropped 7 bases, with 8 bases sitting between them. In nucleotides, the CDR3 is TGTGCCAGCAGTTCGAGGGAGAATGAGCAGTTCTTC. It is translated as CASSSRENEQFF.

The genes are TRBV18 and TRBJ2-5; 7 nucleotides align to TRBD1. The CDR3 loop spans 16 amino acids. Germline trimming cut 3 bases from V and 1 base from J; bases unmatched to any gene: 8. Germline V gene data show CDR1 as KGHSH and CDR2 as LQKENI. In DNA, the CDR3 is TGTGCCAGCTCACCTCTACGAGGGGGCCGCCAAGAGACCCAGTACTTC. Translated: CASSPLRGGRQETQYF.

CDR3: CASSLGRGAASEAFF. CDR3 nucleotide sequence: TGTGCCAGCAGCTTAGGAAGGGGGGCAGCATCTGAAGCTTTCTTT. The chain is built from TRBV5-6 and TRBJ1-1, with D possibly matching TRBD1 (6 bases). The CDR3 consists of 15 residues. Germline CDR1 is SGHDT and CDR2 is YYEEEE. With 2 bases removed from V and 6 bases from J, the gap between germline ends came to 17 bases.

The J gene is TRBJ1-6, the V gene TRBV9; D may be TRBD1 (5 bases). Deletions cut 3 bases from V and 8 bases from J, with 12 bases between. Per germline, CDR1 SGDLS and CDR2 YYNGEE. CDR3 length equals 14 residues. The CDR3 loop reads CASSGRDGDSPLHF. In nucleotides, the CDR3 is TGTGCCAGCAGCGGCAGGGATGGTGATTCACCCCTCCACTTT.

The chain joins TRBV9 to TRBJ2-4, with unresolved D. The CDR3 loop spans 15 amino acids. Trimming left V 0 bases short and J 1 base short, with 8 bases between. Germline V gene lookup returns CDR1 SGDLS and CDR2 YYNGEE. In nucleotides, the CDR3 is TGTGCCAGCAGCGTAGACCTGGGGGCCAAAAACATTCAGTACTTC. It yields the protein CASSVDLGAKNIQYF.